Presented here are 30 T cell receptor beta chains from one specimen sequenced in a study of cytomegalovirus exposure and HLA in healthy donors. In the PCR, 60 Vbeta and 13 Jbeta primers were used. Measured with immunoSEQ multiplex PCR; TCRdb has only the in-frame clones, and not every one. The sample has roughly 130,000 clones, 70% to 80% seen once. Sequencing was done on a sample of PBMCs. Source of these receptors: a woman in her forties or fifties in good health and CMV-seronegative.

This rearrangement joins TRBV10-3 to TRBJ1-1; 7 bases agree with TRBD1. Germline CDR1 ENHRY, CDR2 SYGVKD. This CDR3 comprises 13 residues. The V segment lost 7 bases and the J segment 2 bases; nucleotides outside the gene matches: 4. The CDR3, as DNA: TGTGCCATCAAGCGACAGGGTAACACTGAAGCTTTCTTT. Translating gives CAIKRQGNTEAFF.

The chain is built from TRBV4-2 and TRBJ2-1; D gene unclear. The length of the CDR3 is 13 residues. The germline V gene encodes CDR1 LGHNA and CDR2 YNFKEQ. V shed 0 bases and J shed 12 bases, with 12 bases lying between them. The DNA of the CDR3 is TGTGCCAGCAGCCAAGATTTGAATGCCGGGCAGTTCTTC. Amino acids: CASSQDLNAGQFF.

The chain combines TRBV30 with TRBJ2-1; 14 positions match TRBD2. The CDR3 covers 13 residues. The V segment lost 2 bases and the J segment 12 bases; nucleotides outside the gene matches: 3. Looked up from germline, CDR1 is GTSNPN and CDR2 is SVGIG (reference sequence). The CDR3 reads CAWSPGLAGVQFF. The CDR3 nucleotides read TGTGCCTGGAGTCCGGGACTAGCGGGAGTGCAGTTCTTC.

Of note for this clone: This sample also contains other DNA sequences that code for the same CDR3. V is TRBV19 and J is TRBJ1-5; 7 bases line up with TRBD1. This CDR3 has 12 amino acids. V trimming: 9 bases; J trimming: 5 bases; junction bases outside the gene matches: 4. CDR1 LNHDA and CDR2 SQIVND come from the germline V gene (reference sequence). CDR3 protein: CASRTGDQPQHF. The CDR3 nucleotides read TGTGCCAGCCGGACAGGAGATCAGCCCCAGCATTTT.

The V gene is TRBV11-2, the J gene TRBJ1-5; D possibly corresponds to TRBD1 (5 bases). With 5 bases removed from V and 9 bases from J, the gap between germline ends came to 20 bases. The CDR3 has 15 residues. Germline-derived CDR1 and CDR2 are SGHAT and FQNNGV. The CDR3 reads CASSLTSGGMGPQHF. The CDR3 coding sequence is TGTGCCAGCAGCCTTACCTCCGGGGGGATGGGGCCCCAGCATTTT. The variable domain in full, completed from reference TRBV11-2 and TRBJ1-5, reads EAGVAQSPRYKIIEKRQSVAFWCNPISGHATLYWYQQILGQGPKLLIQFQNNGVVDDSQLPKDRFSAERLKGVDSTLKIQPAKLEDSAVYLCASSLTSGGMGPQHFGDGTRLSIL.

The chain is built from TRBV27 and TRBJ2-7; 8 bases are a match to TRBD2. J gave up 5 bases and V 2 bases, and 8 bases lay outside the gene matches. The V gene's germline CDR1 is MNHEY and CDR2 SMNVEV (reference sequence). The CDR3 length is 15 residues. The CDR3 here is CASSLRGGRTNEQYF. The CDR3 DNA sequence: TGTGCCAGCAGTTTACGGGGCGGGAGGACCAACGAGCAGTACTTC.

The chain joins TRBV19 to TRBJ2-5; possible D gene TRBD2, 6 bases. Trimming left V 5 bases short and J 7 bases short, with 17 bases between. This CDR3 is built from 14 residues. Germline V gives CDR1 LNHDA, CDR2 SQIVND (reference sequence). CDR3 residues: CASSAGSARGTQYF. In nucleotides, the CDR3 is TGTGCCAGTAGTGCTGGGAGCGCGCGGGGGACCCAGTACTTC.

The chain uses TRBV7-2 and TRBJ1-2; 9 positions match TRBD1. Germline trimming cut 1 base from V and 7 bases from J; bases unmatched to any gene: 4. The CDR3 sequence is 14 residues long. Germline CDR1 and CDR2: SGHTA and FQGNSA. CDR3 amino acids: CASSLGHRGLGYTF. In DNA, the CDR3 is TGTGCCAGCAGCTTAGGTCACAGGGGGCTTGGCTACACCTTC.

The chain recombines TRBV19 with TRBJ2-1; 10 nucleotides line up with TRBD2. V lost 7 bases to trimming and J lost 9 bases; unmatched junction nucleotides: 6. This CDR3 has 13 amino acids. Germline V gives CDR1 LNHDA, CDR2 SQIVND (reference sequence). CDR3 DNA: TGTGCCAGTACGCTAGCGGGAGAGTTTGAGCAGTTCTTC. Protein product: CASTLAGEFEQFF. Combining the CDR3 with reference TRBV19 and TRBJ2-1 gives the whole variable domain DGGITQSPKYLFRKEGQNVTLSCEQNLNHDAMYWYRQDPGQGLRLIYYSQIVNDFQKGDIAEGYSVSREKKESFPLTVTSAQKNPTAFYLCASTLAGEFEQFFGPGTRLTVL.

The chain employs TRBV5-4 and TRBJ1-1, with D perhaps TRBD1 (5 bases). Trimming pared 4 bases from V and 1 base from J, leaving 11 bases between. This CDR3 has 14 residues. Germline-derived CDR1 and CDR2 are SGHNT and YYREEE (reference sequence). The CDR3 sequence is CASSPNDRNTEAFF. The CDR3 DNA sequence: TGTGCCAGCAGCCCAAATGACAGGAACACTGAAGCTTTCTTT.

The rearrangement uses TRBV4-3 and TRBJ2-3; 9 nucleotides match TRBD2. CDR1 is LGHNA and CDR2 is YSLEER in the germline V gene. V was pared by 2 bases and J by 5 bases, with 2 bases of the junction left unmatched. The CDR3 is made up of 14 amino acids. The CDR3 coding sequence is TGCGCCAGCAGCCAAAAACTAGCGGGAGATACGCAGTATTTT. Encoded protein: CASSQKLAGDTQYF.

The chain joins TRBV5-4 to TRBJ1-4; TRBD1 matches 8 bases. V trimming: 4 bases; J trimming: 8 bases; junction bases outside the gene matches: 1. The germline V gene has CDR1 SGHNT and CDR2 YYREEE (reference sequence). CDR3 length: 12 residues. Written as DNA, the CDR3 is TGTGCCAGCAGCCGGACAGGGGAAAAACTGTTTTTT. Encoded protein: CASSRTGEKLFF.

This rearrangement joins TRBV9 to TRBJ1-4, with TRBD1 as a possible D gene (6 bases). Germline V gene lookup returns CDR1 SGDLS and CDR2 YYNGEE. V was pared by 3 bases and J by 3 bases, with 24 bases between. The CDR3 length is 19 residues. The CDR3 sequence: CASSAGAQGSSNPNEKLFF. Written as DNA, the CDR3 is TGTGCCAGCAGCGCCGGGGCTCAGGGGTCATCCAACCCTAATGAAAAACTGTTTTTT.

Notes on this clone: A read error may produce the germline difference seen at one junction end. This chain links TRBV4-3 with TRBJ1-5; D is ambiguous. Germline CDR1 reads LGHNA; CDR2 reads YSLEER. The CDR3 has 17 residues. In DNA form, the CDR3 reads TGCGCCAGCAGCCTCAAAAACCCACAGACACCCAATCAGCCCCAGAATTTT. It translates to CASSLKNPQTPNQPQNF.

V gene TRBV18 combines with J gene TRBJ1-5; a possible D gene is TRBD1 (6 bases). Germline CDR1 and CDR2: KGHSH and LQKENI. The CDR3 has 16 residues. V lost 4 bases, J lost 0 bases, and 13 bases lay in between. In DNA form, the CDR3 reads TGTGCCAGCTCACAGTTGGACAGAAATAGCAATCAGCCCCAGCATTTT. Its protein is CASSQLDRNSNQPQHF.

This clone showed up just a few times. One end of the junction does not line up with germline, which may come from a read error. The rearrangement uses TRBV28 and TRBJ1-2; weak D call: TRBD1 (5 bases). CDR1 and CDR2 (germline): MDHEN, SYDVKM. The CDR3 runs to 13 residues. The CDR3 here is CASSQSGSAGYPF. CDR3 DNA: TGTGCCAGCAGCCAATCAGGGTCGGCTGGCTACCCCTTC.

V is TRBV28 and J is TRBJ2-1; D perhaps matches TRBD2 (6 bases). Per the germline V gene, CDR1 is MDHEN and CDR2 is SYDVKM. The CDR3 is made up of 14 amino acids. V was clipped by 8 bases and J by 0 bases, with 11 bases between them. CDR3 bases: TGTGCCAGCCAGCGGGTTACCTCCTACAATGAGCAGTTCTTC. It encodes CASQRVTSYNEQFF.

V and J are TRBV13 and TRBJ2-3; no definite D call. Germline-derived CDR1 and CDR2 are PRHDT and FYEKMQ (reference sequence). This CDR3 has 15 amino acids. V shed 3 bases and J shed 3 bases, with 13 bases lying between them. The CDR3 sequence is CASSLRSVVTDTQYF. The CDR3 DNA is TGTGCCAGCAGCTTGAGGTCGGTAGTAACAGATACGCAGTATTTT.

The V call is TRBV29-1, the J call TRBJ2-4, with 7 bases lining up with TRBD2. From germline, CDR1 is SQVTM and CDR2 ANQGSEA. The CDR3 totals 11 residues. The junction had 7 bases not matched to a gene; V was cut back by 7 bases and J by 10 bases. CDR3 in DNA: TGCAGCGCGGAGTCTAGCGGAATTCAGTACTTC. This encodes CSAESSGIQYF.

This clone was observed a single time. The J gene is TRBJ2-1, the V gene TRBV5-6, with D possibly TRBD1 on 5 matching bases. The CDR3 contains 17 residues. In germline, CDR1 is SGHDT, CDR2 YYEEEE. V shed 3 bases and J shed 5 bases, with 21 bases lying between them. This chain's CDR3 is CASSSSYGRRDNNEQFF. The CDR3 DNA reads as TGTGCCAGCAGCTCGTCTTACGGCCGCAGGGATAACAATGAGCAGTTCTTC.

The chain couples TRBV28 to TRBJ2-7; D may be TRBD1 (6 bases). The CDR3 extends over 15 amino acids. The germline V gene has CDR1 MDHEN and CDR2 SYDVKM. Trimming took 6 bases from V and 2 from J, leaving 17 bases between them. The CDR3 region has the DNA TGTGCCAGCAGCCGAACAGGGTTCTTAACCTACGAGCAGTACTTC. This gives the protein CASSRTGFLTYEQYF. The full variable domain, with the rest looked up from reference TRBV28 and TRBJ2-7, is DVKVTQSSRYLVKRTGEKVFLECVQDMDHENMFWYRQDPGLGLRLIYFSYDVKMKEKGDIPEGYSVSREKKERFSLILESASTNQTSMYLCASSRTGFLTYEQYFGPGTRLTVT.

The rearrangement uses TRBV15 and TRBJ2-3; TRBD1 is a possible D gene (6 bases). Looked up from germline, CDR1 is LNHNV and CDR2 is YYDKDF (reference sequence). The CDR3 totals 15 residues. Trimming cost V 0 bases and J 6 bases, with 13 bases left between them. The CDR3 DNA reads as TGTGCCACCAGCAGAGATACAGGGTCCTCCGATACGCAGTATTTT. Translating it yields CATSRDTGSSDTQYF.

A few counts support this clone. The chain carries TRBV28 and TRBJ2-1; possible D gene TRBD1, 6 bases. Germline V gene sequence: CDR1 MDHEN, CDR2 SYDVKM. V was cut by 6 bases and J by 0 bases, with 12 bases left in between. The CDR3 extends over 15 amino acids. The chain's CDR3 is CASSSDSSSYNEQFF. The DNA of the CDR3 is TGTGCCAGCAGCTCGGACAGTAGCTCCTACAATGAGCAGTTCTTC.

The rearrangement links TRBV27 to TRBJ1-2; D possibly corresponds to TRBD1 (6 bases). The length of the CDR3 is 13 residues. The V end lost 2 bases, the J end lost 4 bases, and 8 bases lay between the germline ends. CDR1 is MNHEY, CDR2 SMNVEV, per germline (reference sequence). Here the CDR3 DNA reads TGTGCCAGCAGTTTAAGGGGGGGCTATGGCTACACCTTC. This sequence encodes CASSLRGGYGYTF.

This clone was recorded only once. The rearrangement links TRBV7-3 to TRBJ2-1, with 8 positions matching TRBD2. Germline V gives CDR1 SGHTA, CDR2 FQGTGA. The CDR3 is 15 amino acids. V gave up 5 bases and J gave up 6 bases; unmatched junction bases: 9. DNA for the CDR3: TGTGCCAGCAGCGTACAAGCTAGCGGGTTCAATGAGCAGTTCTTC. This sequence encodes CASSVQASGFNEQFF.

V and J are TRBV4-1 and TRBJ2-7; 11 nucleotides align to TRBD1. Trimming removed 0 bases from V and 4 bases from J; junction bases left unmatched: 8. The CDR3 has 17 amino acids. The germline V gene has CDR1 MGHRA and CDR2 YSYEKL. CDR3 in amino acids: CASSQDGAGQGAYEQYF. The CDR3 DNA reads TGCGCCAGCAGCCAAGATGGGGCCGGACAGGGGGCTTACGAGCAGTACTTC.

The chain is built from TRBV7-2 and TRBJ2-1, with 9 bases identical to TRBD2. Germline CDR1 SGHTA, CDR2 FQGNSA. The CDR3 sequence is 17 residues long. Unmatched junction bases numbered 10, after V lost 4 bases and J lost 3 bases. CDR3 protein: CASSSLGREGVYNEQFF. Written as DNA, the CDR3 is TGTGCCAGCAGCTCCCTAGGGCGGGAGGGTGTCTACAATGAGCAGTTCTTC.

The rearrangement uses TRBV18 and TRBJ1-1; possible D gene TRBD1, 6 bases. The length of the CDR3 is 13 residues. Between the trimmed V and J ends, which lost 4 bases and 3 bases, there was a span of 9 bases. Germline loops: CDR1 KGHSH, CDR2 LQKENI. The CDR3 is CASSQNRDTEAFF. The CDR3 DNA sequence: TGTGCCAGCTCACAAAACAGGGACACTGAAGCTTTCTTT.

The V and J genes are TRBV5-1 and TRBJ2-5, with TRBD2 identical over 10 bases. V gave up 2 bases and J gave up 1 base; unmatched junction bases: 2. Per the germline V gene, CDR1 is SGHRS and CDR2 is YFSETQ. CDR3 size: 15 residues. The CDR3 sequence is CASSFQREGQETQYF. DNA for the CDR3: TGCGCCAGCAGCTTCCAGCGGGAGGGCCAAGAGACCCAGTACTTC.

The chain joins TRBV27 to TRBJ1-5; a weak D match, TRBD1 (6 bases). V was clipped by 6 bases and J by 0 bases, with 15 bases between them. Germline CDR1 is MNHEY and CDR2 is SMNVEV (reference sequence). The CDR3 totals 16 residues. The CDR3 coding sequence is TGTGCCAGCAGCCTAGCGGGGGGGCTTAGCAATCAGCCCCAGCATTTT. Translating gives CASSLAGGLSNQPQHF.